Shown below are 15 T cell receptor beta chains from a single sample sequenced in a study of T cells after yellow fever vaccination. TCRdb reprocessed the 5' RACE reads with MiXCR, giving one entry per CDR3 protein. The sample includes a few hundred thousand distinct CDR3 sequences, 3.6% seen only once; the top ten take approximately 18%. Sequences were derived from PBMCs, sampled 15 days after the yellow fever booster vaccination. These TCRs come from a man aged 18 to 29 who received the YFV17D yellow fever vaccine.

This clonotype was seen ten or more times. The chain employs TRBV5-1 and TRBJ2-1; TRBD1 matches 8 bases. CDR1 is SGHRS and CDR2 is YFSETQ in the germline V gene. Losses at the gene ends were 3 bases for V and 7 bases for J; bases not matched to a gene: 6. The CDR3 loop spans 14 amino acids. As DNA, the CDR3 is TGCGCCAGCAGCTCGGACAGGGAAGGGAATGAGCAGTTCTTC. Amino acids: CASSSDREGNEQFF.

This clonotype was picked up a small number of times. CDR3: CASSPLAGDYEQYV. The CDR3, as DNA: TGTGCCAGCTCACCCCTAGCGGGGGACTACGAGCAGTACGTC. This chain uses TRBV18 with TRBJ2-7, with TRBD2 identical over 10 bases. The length of the CDR3 is 14 residues. The V gene end was trimmed by 3 bases and the J gene end by 3 bases; junction bases not matched to a gene: 2. In germline, CDR1 is KGHSH, CDR2 LQKENI.

In this sample, this clonotype turned up many times. The J gene is TRBJ2-1, the V gene TRBV30; no firm D call. Germline CDR1 and CDR2: GTSNPN and SVGIG (reference sequence). This CDR3 comprises 13 residues. V lost 4 bases, J lost 6 bases, and 13 bases lay in between. CDR3 DNA sequence: TGTGCCTGGACCTTGAATAGAGGCAATGAGCAGTTCTTC. Protein product: CAWTLNRGNEQFF. The full variable domain, completed using reference TRBV30 and TRBJ2-1, is SQTIHQWPATLVQPVGSPLSLECTVEGTSNPNLYWYRQAAGRGLQLLFYSVGIGQISSEVPQNLSASRPQDRQFILSSKKLLLSDSGFYLCAWTLNRGNEQFFGPGTRLTVL.

This clonotype was seen at least ten times. The rearrangement joins TRBV7-2 to TRBJ1-1, with 8 bases matching TRBD1. Trimming at V came to 4 bases and at J to 4 bases, leaving 5 bases not matched to a gene. The germline V gene encodes CDR1 SGHTA and CDR2 FQGNSA. The CDR3 has 14 residues. CDR3 loop: CASSYRTGSTEAFF. The CDR3 coding sequence is TGTGCCAGCAGCTACAGGACAGGGAGCACTGAAGCTTTCTTT.

This clonotype was counted ten times or more. The V call is TRBV5-1, the J call TRBJ2-3, with D possibly being TRBD1 or TRBD2 (5 bases each). The V gene's germline CDR1 is SGHRS and CDR2 YFSETQ. The ends were cut back, 0 bases at V and 8 bases at J, with 10 bases in the middle. The CDR3 is made up of 13 amino acids. The DNA of the CDR3 is TGCGCCAGCAGCTTGGTGGCTGGGGGTACGCAGTATTTT. It specifies CASSLVAGGTQYF.

The sample holds many counts of this clonotype. The chain joins TRBV7-2 to TRBJ2-1; a possible D gene is TRBD1 (6 bases). Trimming stripped 0 bases from V and 6 bases from J, with 15 bases between. The germline V gene encodes CDR1 SGHTA and CDR2 FQGNSA. This CDR3 has 16 residues. The DNA of the CDR3 is TGTGCCAGCAGCTTAGCCTGGACAGCCGGTCGCAATGAGCAGTTCTTC. Translation gives CASSLAWTAGRNEQFF.

In this sample, this clonotype turned up many times. The chain's CDR3 is CASSQGAPRTDTQYF. DNA of the CDR3: TGTGCCAGCAGCCAAGGGGCGCCTAGGACAGATACGCAGTATTTT. The rearrangement uses TRBV3-1 and TRBJ2-3; the D is unclear. Trimming cost V 1 base and J 3 bases, with 11 bases left between them. Germline lookup yields CDR1 LGHDT and CDR2 YNNKEL (reference sequence). CDR3 length: 15 amino acids.

This clonotype was recorded at least ten times. The V and J genes are TRBV19 and TRBJ2-3; D unresolved. The CDR3 is 14 residues long. V was shortened by 3 bases and J by 4 bases, with 11 bases between the two germline ends. Germline lookup yields CDR1 LNHDA and CDR2 SQIVND (reference sequence). CDR3 in DNA: TGTGCCAGTAGTATGGGAAGTTTTTCAGATACGCAGTATTTT. Amino acid sequence: CASSMGSFSDTQYF.

This clonotype showed up many times. The J gene is TRBJ2-3, the V gene TRBV20-1; 8 bases are shared with TRBD2. The V gene end was trimmed by 4 bases and the J gene end by 4 bases; junction bases not matched to a gene: 13. Per germline, CDR1 DFQATT and CDR2 SNEGSKA (reference sequence). The CDR3 sequence is 16 residues long. The CDR3 sequence: CSATPRGSGEPDTQYF. In DNA, the CDR3 is TGCAGTGCTACCCCCCGGGGTAGCGGGGAACCAGATACGCAGTATTTT.

In this sample, this clonotype turned up many times. The genes are TRBV6-5 and TRBJ1-1; D is unresolved. The V gene's germline CDR1 is MNHEY and CDR2 SVGAGI. Deletions cut 2 bases from V and 4 bases from J, with 14 bases between. This CDR3 is 15 amino acids long. This CDR3 is CASSYRATRGTEAFF. DNA for the CDR3: TGTGCCAGCAGTTACAGAGCAACGCGGGGCACTGAAGCTTTCTTT.

This clonotype was recorded at least ten times. The rearrangement joins TRBV7-9 to TRBJ1-3; tentative D call: TRBD1 (5 bases). The germline V and J ends were trimmed by 1 base and 0 bases, with 10 bases remaining between them. Germline values: CDR1 SEHNR, CDR2 FQNEAQ (reference sequence). CDR3 length: 16 amino acids. In DNA form, the CDR3 reads TGTGCCAGCAGCTTAGACCAGGGCGTCTCTGGAAACACCATATATTTT. It codes for CASSLDQGVSGNTIYF.

This clonotype has ten or more counts. The V call is TRBV7-9, the J call TRBJ1-1; a weak D match, TRBD1 (5 bases). The V and J ends lost 3 bases and 5 bases respectively, with 13 bases between them. This CDR3 comprises 14 residues. Germline CDR1 and CDR2: SEHNR and FQNEAQ (reference sequence). CDR3 in DNA: TGTGCCAGCAGCTTCCAGGGAGGGAGGACTGAAGCTTTCTTT. Its protein product is CASSFQGGRTEAFF.

This chain joins TRBV7-3 and TRBJ2-5, with unresolved D. Looked up from germline, CDR1 is SGHTA and CDR2 is FQGTGA. The CDR3 is made up of 14 amino acids. The ends were cut back, 5 bases at V and 5 bases at J, with 15 bases in the middle. The chain's CDR3 is CASSPFHRAETQYF. CDR3 nucleotides: TGTGCCAGCAGCCCATTTCACCGAGCGGAGACCCAGTACTTC.

This clonotype was seen repeatedly, ten times or more. J is TRBJ2-3 and V is TRBV20-1; no reliable D call. CDR1 and CDR2 (germline): DFQATT, SNEGSKA (reference sequence). CDR3 length: 13 residues. Trimming took off 5 bases at V and 2 bases at J, with 11 bases between the two ends. CDR3 sequence (DNA): TGCAGTGCTTATAACAGCGTCACAGATACGCAGTATTTT. Translated: CSAYNSVTDTQYF.

This clonotype was detected ten times or more. This rearrangement joins TRBV5-4 to TRBJ1-2; 10 positions match TRBD1. CDR3 size: 13 residues. The J segment lost 8 bases and the V segment lost 2 bases, leaving 3 bases of the junction unmatched. Germline V CDR1 and CDR2: SGHNT, YYREEE (reference sequence). The CDR3 here is CASSFGQGDGYTF. The CDR3 region has the DNA TGTGCCAGCAGCTTCGGACAGGGGGACGGCTACACCTTC.